This TCR beta chain was recorded in a study of chemoradiotherapy in HPV16-positive cancers. Whole-study results and caveats: Non-HPV-specific T cells did not expand in tumors during treatment, whereas candidate HPV-specific clones and E7-related motifs did. Functional assays defining HPV-specific T cells used only a couple of HPV16-positive patients. Better recurrence-free survival went with HPV-responsive T-cell expansion in HPV16-positive patients.

Concerning this clone: The antigen is unknown.

Over chemoradiotherapy, repertoires were sampled more than once. This CDR3 contains 18 residues. With 7 bases clipped from V and 5 bases from J, the junction kept 20 bases outside the gene matches. Germline values: CDR1 SGHAT, CDR2 FQNNGV. Here immunoSEQ multiplex PCR was the method, and the copy in TCRdb shows in-frame clones only, minus some. The data hold about 9,200 clones, with about 80% observed a single time. The origin of this receptor is a human donor with HPV-associated anogenital cancer. Sampling was done from a patient who underwent chemoradiotherapy. This rearrangement joins TRBV11-2 to TRBJ2-1; the match to TRBD2 covers 7 bases. The CDR3 reads CASILWGRDLDGNNEQFF. The CDR3 DNA reads TGTGCCAGCATCCTCTGGGGGAGGGACCTAGACGGTAACAATGAGCAGTTCTTC.